The 23 T cell receptor beta chains below come from one sample, sequenced in a study of blood T cell repertoires in COVID-19. The data were produced by immunoSEQ multiplex PCR, yet TCRdb's version contains in-frame clones alone and is incomplete. The table records about 190,000 clones, roughly 73% of them present only once. The sequencing sample was made of peripheral blood. The receptors were gathered from an elderly woman with active or convalescent COVID-19.

The chain uses TRBV4-3 and TRBJ1-2; D is possibly TRBD1 (6 bases). The CDR3 consists of 15 residues. Germline-derived CDR1 and CDR2 are LGHNA and YSLEER. V was clipped by 0 bases and J by 4 bases, with 12 bases between them. The CDR3 DNA reads as TGCGCCAGCAGCCAAGACAGGGGCCTCCTCTATGGCTACACCTTC. Amino acid sequence: CASSQDRGLLYGYTF.

The chain is built from TRBV4-2 and TRBJ1-1; maybe TRBD1 (5 bases). Germline V gives CDR1 LGHNA, CDR2 YNFKEQ. CDR3 length: 15 amino acids. The ends were cut back, 1 base at V and 2 bases at J, with 11 bases in the middle. CDR3 sequence (DNA): TGTGCCAGCAGCCAAGGGGGACTAGATAACACTGAAGCTTTCTTT. It translates to CASSQGGLDNTEAFF.

The rearrangement links TRBV12-3 or TRBV12-4 to TRBJ2-1, with no clear D. V was clipped by 3 bases and J by 3 bases, with 6 bases between them. This CDR3 contains 13 residues. CDR3 sequence (DNA): TGTGCCAGCAGTTTCCTTAACTACAATGAGCAGTTCTTC. It specifies CASSFLNYNEQFF.

This sequence joins TRBV9 and TRBJ1-2; D not resolved. Germline V gene lookup returns CDR1 SGDLS and CDR2 YYNGEE. Trimming stripped 1 base from V and 2 bases from J, with 6 bases between. The CDR3 runs to 13 residues. The CDR3 loop is CASSVSVNYGYTF. DNA for the CDR3: TGTGCCAGCAGCGTATCAGTAAACTATGGCTACACCTTC. The whole variable domain, filled in from reference TRBV9 and TRBJ1-2, reads DSGVTQTPKHLITATGQRVTLRCSPRSGDLSVYWYQQSLDQGLQFLIQYYNGEERAKGNILERFSAQQFPDLHSELNLSSLELGDSALYFCASSVSVNYGYTFGSGTRLTVV.

The chain joins TRBV7-9 to TRBJ1-2; D uncertain. Per the germline V gene, CDR1 is SEHNR and CDR2 is FQNEAQ (reference sequence). The CDR3 consists of 15 residues. Trimming removed 5 bases at V and 4 bases at J, with 17 bases between. CDR3 sequence reads: CASSPRGGPGYGYTF. The CDR3 DNA follows: TGTGCCAGCAGCCCCCGGGGTGGGCCCGGCTATGGCTACACCTTC.

V is TRBV5-1 and J is TRBJ2-7; no clear D gene. Germline V gene data show CDR1 as SGHRS and CDR2 as YFSETQ. The CDR3 length is 13 residues. V was shortened by 2 bases and J by 2 bases, with 8 bases between the two germline ends. The CDR3 nucleotides are TGCGCCAGCAGCTTCCTATCTGCCTACGAGCAGTACTTC. Its translation is CASSFLSAYEQYF.

The V gene is TRBV18, the J gene TRBJ1-2, with D hard to call. Trimming took 0 bases from V and 0 from J, leaving 8 bases between them. The V gene's germline CDR1 is KGHSH and CDR2 LQKENI. The CDR3 is 15 amino acids. The CDR3 nucleotides read TGTGCCAGCTCACCACCTTCTCGTCCTAACTATGGCTACACCTTC. The encoded protein is CASSPPSRPNYGYTF. The entire variable domain, with the rest obtained from reference TRBV18 and TRBJ1-2, is as follows: NAGVMQNPRHLVRRRGQEARLRCSPMKGHSHVYWYRQLPEEGLKFMVYLQKENIIDESGMPKERFSAEFPKEGPSILRIQQVVRGDSAAYFCASSPPSRPNYGYTFGSGTRLTVV.

This chain connects TRBV6-1 to TRBJ1-2, with D possibly matching TRBD1 (5 bases). V lost 0 bases and J lost 2, with 7 bases in between. The V gene's germline CDR1 is MNHNS and CDR2 SASEGT. The CDR3 length is 14 residues. In DNA form, the CDR3 reads TGTGCCAGCAGTGAAGCGTGGGGCAACTATGGCTACACCTTC. This translates into CASSEAWGNYGYTF.

V and J are TRBV5-1 and TRBJ2-5; 11 nucleotides align to TRBD2. The CDR3 totals 15 residues. Germline V gives CDR1 SGHRS, CDR2 YFSETQ. The ends lost 5 bases at V and 1 base at J; junction bases unmatched: 4. The CDR3 here is CASSPGTSGQETQYF. CDR3 DNA sequence: TGCGCCAGCAGTCCCGGGACTAGCGGCCAAGAGACCCAGTACTTC.

This chain uses TRBV14 with TRBJ2-1; 10 positions agree with TRBD1. CDR3 length: 14 residues. In germline, CDR1 is SGHDN, CDR2 FVKESK. After removal of 0 bases from V and 10 bases from J, the junction contained 3 bases not matched to a gene. The CDR3 here is CASSQEDRGREQFF. In DNA form, the CDR3 reads TGTGCCAGCAGCCAAGAAGACAGGGGGCGGGAGCAGTTCTTC.

The CDR3 DNA follows: TGCGCCAGCAGCTCGGCAGGGGGCCGCTATGGCTACACCTTC. It translates to CASSSAGGRYGYTF. The chain has TRBV5-1 and TRBJ1-2; TRBD1 matches at 8 bases. V trimming: 3 bases; J trimming: 4 bases; junction bases outside the gene matches: 5. Germline loops: CDR1 SGHRS, CDR2 YFSETQ. The CDR3 is 14 amino acids. Drawing the rest from reference TRBV5-1 and TRBJ1-2, the complete variable domain is KAGVTQTPRYLIKTRGQQVTLSCSPISGHRSVSWYQQTPGQGLQFLFEYFSETQRNKGNFPGRFSGRQFSNSRSEMNVSTLELGDSALYLCASSSAGGRYGYTFGSGTRLTVV.

V and J are TRBV3-1 (or the pseudogene TRBV3-2) and TRBJ2-2, with D possibly TRBD2 on 6 matching bases. In germline, CDR1 is LGHDT, CDR2 YNNKEL (reference sequence). V was shortened by 0 bases and J by 6 bases, with 11 bases between the two germline ends. The CDR3 contains 15 residues. In DNA form, the CDR3 reads TGTGCCAGCAGCCAAGATCTAGCGACAGCCGGGGAGCTGTTTTTT. Residues: CASSQDLATAGELFF.

This rearrangement joins TRBV5-1 to TRBJ1-3; D is uncertain. In germline, CDR1 is SGHRS, CDR2 YFSETQ. The CDR3 has 15 amino acids. V lost 0 bases and J lost 2, with 9 bases in between. CDR3 coding DNA: TGCGCCAGCAGCTTGGACTTTCGTCCTGGAAACACCATATATTTT. Protein product: CASSLDFRPGNTIYF.

This chain links TRBV12-3 or TRBV12-4 with TRBJ1-2, with D possibly being TRBD1 (5 bases). The CDR3 contains 13 residues. Trimming removed 6 bases at V and 7 bases at J, with 15 bases between. The CDR3 sequence is CASSSGGGFGYTF. As DNA, the CDR3 is TGTGCCAGCAGCTCTGGCGGGGGTTTTGGCTACACCTTC.

V and J are TRBV27 and TRBJ2-5; TRBD2 might be the D (6 bases). Germline values: CDR1 MNHEY, CDR2 SMNVEV (reference sequence). Trimming stripped 3 bases from V and 5 bases from J, with 7 bases between. This CDR3 region has 12 residues. The CDR3 nucleotides are TGTGCCAGCAGTTTCCGGGGGGAGACCCAGTACTTC. Translating gives CASSFRGETQYF.

The rearrangement links TRBV3-1 (or the pseudogene TRBV3-2) to TRBJ2-3; D is perhaps TRBD2 (7 bases). Per germline, CDR1 LGHDT and CDR2 YNNKEL (reference sequence). The CDR3 totals 20 residues. Trimming shortened V by 2 bases and J by 2 bases, and 26 bases separated the two germline ends. As DNA, the CDR3 is TGTGCCAGCAGCCAAACGTCCAAGCCGGGGGGCCTAAAATCCACAGATACGCAGTATTTT. Amino acids: CASSQTSKPGGLKSTDTQYF.

The rearrangement uses TRBV6-5 and TRBJ1-6; 7 bases fit TRBD1. The germline gives CDR1 MNHEY, CDR2 SVGAGI. V lost 6 bases and J lost 9; bases outside the gene matches: 8. The CDR3 runs to 14 residues. CDR3 residues: CASSRRQGGSPLHF. For the CDR3, the DNA is TGTGCCAGCAGCCGCCGACAGGGAGGTTCACCCCTCCACTTT.

The V gene is TRBV27, the J gene TRBJ1-4; 8 bases agree with TRBD1. Germline assignment: CDR1 MNHEY and CDR2 SMNVEV (reference sequence). V lost 6 bases and J lost 2; bases outside the gene matches: 8. The CDR3 runs to 16 residues. CDR3 DNA sequence: TGTGCCAGCAGAATAACAGGGGGAGGGACTAATGAAAAACTGTTTTTT. Its protein is CASRITGGGTNEKLFF.

This chain links TRBV10-2 with TRBJ1-5, with TRBD1 matching over 9 bases. CDR1 is WSHSY, CDR2 SAAADI, per germline. The CDR3 length is 15 residues. V dropped 6 bases and J dropped 3; count of bases not matched to a gene: 6. The CDR3 bases are TGCGCCAGCAGCTTGGGGACAGGGAACAATCAGCCCCAGCATTTT. It codes for CASSLGTGNNQPQHF.

The V gene is TRBV28, the J gene TRBJ2-2; 7 positions agree with TRBD1. Germline-derived CDR1 and CDR2 are MDHEN and SYDVKM. V was clipped by 6 bases and J by 8 bases; unmatched bases: 15. This CDR3 comprises 16 residues. The CDR3 reads CASSRTGIGTEGELFF. CDR3 bases: TGTGCCAGCAGCCGAACAGGGATCGGGACAGAAGGGGAGCTGTTTTTT.

The chain carries TRBV5-1 and TRBJ2-2; D is ambiguous. This CDR3 spans 16 amino acids. Trimming left V 0 bases short and J 0 bases short, with 9 bases between. CDR1 is SGHRS and CDR2 is YFSETQ in the germline V gene. CDR3 region: CASSLAVRTNTGELFF. For the CDR3, the DNA is TGCGCCAGCAGCTTGGCCGTCAGGACGAACACCGGGGAGCTGTTTTTT.

This clone has only one observation. The chain has TRBV28 and TRBJ1-3; D ambiguous. Trimming cost V 4 bases and J 0 bases, with 13 bases left between them. CDR3 size: 16 residues. Germline lookup yields CDR1 MDHEN and CDR2 SYDVKM. CDR3 sequence reads: CASSSPGGSSGNTIYF. CDR3 sequence (DNA): TGTGCCAGCAGTTCGCCCGGAGGGAGCTCTGGAAACACCATATATTTT.

CDR3 in DNA: TGTGCCAGCAGCCGACAGGGTATGAACACTGAAGCTTTCTTT. Encoded protein: CASSRQGMNTEAFF. The V gene is TRBV7-9, the J gene TRBJ1-1; 7 bases line up with TRBD1. CDR1 and CDR2 (germline): SEHNR, FQNEAQ (reference sequence). J gave up 0 bases and V 5 bases, and 3 bases lay outside the gene matches. This CDR3 contains 14 residues.